The present entry profiles one TCR beta chain with its context. The antigen is unknown. The CDR3 is made up of 16 amino acids. CDR1 and CDR2 (germline): GTSNPN, SVGIG (reference sequence). Trimming removed 3 bases at V and 1 base at J, with 18 bases between. This sample was included in a study of T cell responses to AZD1222 COVID-19 vaccine. Study-wide points: Spike-specific TCR depth and breadth grew after two AZD1222 doses. Targets within unmutated variant regions were reportedly found for nearly half of spike-specific TCRs. Females outnumbered males among donors, who were mostly white British; clonal diversity was possibly underestimated.

Assay: immunoSEQ multiplex PCR; the TCRdb copy retains only in-frame clones and omits some. Of around 97,000 clones listed, around 90% are singletons. The sample in question was peripheral blood, obtained on day 0 of AZD1222 vaccination. This rearrangement joins TRBV30 to TRBJ1-1, with unresolved D. The receptor's source is an adult in good health. The CDR3: CAWRDGEAARNTEAFF. CDR3 sequence (DNA): TGTGCCTGGAGGGACGGTGAGGCAGCCAGGAACACTGAAGCTTTCTTT.